Included here is one T cell receptor beta chain sequence, with context. The antigen it recognizes is unknown. No quality values exist for individual bases; no much larger clone is one base distant. The method was the immunoSEQ multiplex PCR assay. TCRdb took over this immuneACCESS table, retaining in-frame rearrangements with V and J assigned. Such tables are incomplete; in checked studies, under half of the missing clones stem from an unresolved V gene, and the remainder is unexplained. This sample gives about 100,000 clones in total; about 95% of them show up just once. About 0.35% of the sample lies in the top ten. The data were taken from a study of technical replicates of blood from several donors (TCRdb year 2017). Sequencing input: T cells isolated from PBMCs. This TCR derives from a human donor in good health.

The bases are TGTGCCAGCAGCTGGGCCTTGGTAGTGGTGGATGGCACAGATACGCAGTATTTT. It codes for CASSWALVVVDGTDTQYF. The V and J genes are TRBV5-8 and TRBJ2-3; no confident D gene assignment can be made. The CDR3 starts with the cysteine, ends with the phenylalanine, and has 18 residues. Solely the CDR3 DNA is kept, with 54 bases framed from the first base. V is reduced by 3 bases and J by 1 base, leaving a spacing of 21 bases between them. The germline V gene yields SGHTS for CDR1 and YDEGEE for CDR2. With the rest looked up from the reference TRBV5-8 and TRBJ2-3 genes rather than sequenced, the full variable domain is EAGVTQSPTHLIKTRGQQATLRCSPISGHTSVYWYQQALGLGLQFLLWYDEGEERNRGNFPPRFSGRQFPNYSSELNVNALELEDSALYLCASSWALVVVDGTDTQYFGPGTRLTVL.